This paragraph covers one TCR beta chain sequence. The CDR3 is cut off 3 residues early in the read; its end comes from the germline J gene. Per germline, CDR1 SGHTA and CDR2 FQGTGA. V dropped 5 bases and J dropped 2 bases, with 19 bases sitting between them. The CDR3 has 18 amino acids. The sample is drawn from a study of T cells in women clearing cervical HPV infection. Looking at the study overall: No precancer developed; the control's incident HPV16 infection cleared within 12 months. HLA type stays a possible confounder, typing being limited. Case blood was drawn when the lesion was first found; control blood after infection became undetectable.

The data were produced by immunoSEQ multiplex PCR, yet TCRdb's version contains in-frame clones alone and is incomplete. The sample has 25,000 to 35,000 clones. Sequenced sample: blood buffy coat. The chain links TRBV7-3 to TRBJ2-6; no reliable D call. This clonotype was sampled from a woman between 18 and 75 years old with a cervical HPV16 infection that either progressed to CIN3+ or cleared (not recorded which). The CDR3 DNA, read in part, is TGTGCCAGCAGCCAATACTCACCGAGCGCGACTGGGGCCAACGTC. Protein sequence: CASSQYSPSATGANV. The entire CDR3 sequence reads CASSQYSPSATGANVLTF.